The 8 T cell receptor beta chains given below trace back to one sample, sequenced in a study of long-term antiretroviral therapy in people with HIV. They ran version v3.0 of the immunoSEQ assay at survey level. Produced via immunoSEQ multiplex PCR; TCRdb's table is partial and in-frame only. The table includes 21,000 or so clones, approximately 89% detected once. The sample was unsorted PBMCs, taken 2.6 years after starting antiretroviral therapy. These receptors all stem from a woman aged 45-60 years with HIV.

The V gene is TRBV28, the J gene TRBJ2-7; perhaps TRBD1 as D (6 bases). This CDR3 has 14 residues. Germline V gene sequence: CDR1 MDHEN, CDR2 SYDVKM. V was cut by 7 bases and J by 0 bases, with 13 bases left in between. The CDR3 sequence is CASTPTGSSYEQYF. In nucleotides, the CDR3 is TGTGCCAGCACCCCTACAGGGAGCTCCTACGAGCAGTACTTC.

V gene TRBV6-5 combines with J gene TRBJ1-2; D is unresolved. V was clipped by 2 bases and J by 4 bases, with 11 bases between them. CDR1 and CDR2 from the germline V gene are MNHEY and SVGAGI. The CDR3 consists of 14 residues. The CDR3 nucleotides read TGTGCCAGCAGTTACCGAGGGCAAAGCTATGGCTACACCTTC. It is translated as CASSYRGQSYGYTF.

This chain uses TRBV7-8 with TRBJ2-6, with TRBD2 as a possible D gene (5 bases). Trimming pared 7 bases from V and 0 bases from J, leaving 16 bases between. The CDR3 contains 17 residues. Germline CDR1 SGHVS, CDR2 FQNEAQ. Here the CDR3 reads CASNEEATDSGANVLTF. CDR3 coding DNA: TGTGCCAGCAATGAGGAGGCGACCGACTCTGGGGCCAACGTCCTGACTTTC. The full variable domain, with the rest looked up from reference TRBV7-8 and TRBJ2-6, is GAGVSQSPRYKVAKRGQDVALRCDPISGHVSLFWYQQALGQGPEFLTYFQNEAQLDKSGLPSDRFFAERPEGSVSTLKIQRTQQEDSAVYLCASNEEATDSGANVLTFGAGSRLTVL.

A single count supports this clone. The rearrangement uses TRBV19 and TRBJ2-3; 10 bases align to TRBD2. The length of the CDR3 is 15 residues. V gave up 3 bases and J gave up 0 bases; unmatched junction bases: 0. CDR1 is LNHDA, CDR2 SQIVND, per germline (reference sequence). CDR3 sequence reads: CASSMGLASTDTQYF. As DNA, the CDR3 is TGTGCCAGTAGTATGGGACTAGCGAGCACAGATACGCAGTATTTT.

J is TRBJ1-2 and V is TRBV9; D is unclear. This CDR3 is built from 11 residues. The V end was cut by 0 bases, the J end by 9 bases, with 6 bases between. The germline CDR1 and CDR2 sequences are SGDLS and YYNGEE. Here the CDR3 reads CASSVGRSYTF. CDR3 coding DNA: TGTGCCAGCAGCGTAGGGAGGAGCTACACCTTC.

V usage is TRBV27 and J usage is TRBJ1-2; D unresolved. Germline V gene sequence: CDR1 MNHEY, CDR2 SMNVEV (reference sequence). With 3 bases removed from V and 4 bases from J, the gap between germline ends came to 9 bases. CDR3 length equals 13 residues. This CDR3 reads CASSFTASYGYTF. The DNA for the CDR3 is TGTGCCAGCAGTTTTACGGCTTCCTATGGCTACACCTTC.

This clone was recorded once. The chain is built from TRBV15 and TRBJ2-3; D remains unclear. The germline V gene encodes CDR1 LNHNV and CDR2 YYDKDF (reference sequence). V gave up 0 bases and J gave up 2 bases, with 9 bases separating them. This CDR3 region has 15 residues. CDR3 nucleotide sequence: TGTGCCACCAGCAGAGACTCCGGCCTCACAGATACGCAGTATTTT. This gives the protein CATSRDSGLTDTQYF.

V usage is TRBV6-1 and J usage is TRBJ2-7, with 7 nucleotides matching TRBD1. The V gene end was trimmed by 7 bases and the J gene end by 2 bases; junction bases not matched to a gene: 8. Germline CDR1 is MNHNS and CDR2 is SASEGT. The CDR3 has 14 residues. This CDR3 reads CASIFRDRAYEQYF. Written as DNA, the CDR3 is TGTGCCAGCATCTTCCGGGACAGAGCCTACGAGCAGTACTTC.